What follows describes a single TCR beta chain. Its specificity is unknown. The entry originates in a study of shared clonotypes between healthy human individuals. Germline CDR1 reads MNHNY; CDR2 reads SVGAGI (reference sequence). This CDR3 spans 14 amino acids. The V and J ends lost 6 bases and 1 base respectively, with 13 bases between them. CD45RO-negative, CCR7-selected cells formed the naive CD8 fraction, which excluded terminally differentiated effector memory CD45RA+ cells. The assay was immunoSEQ multiplex PCR, and TCRdb's table has in-frame clones only and misses some. The sample yields 560,000 or so clones, 96% seen once. Whole-study results and caveats: Researchers sampled blood only, noting tissue repertoires likely differ.

This sequence was found in a woman younger than 45 in good health. Sequencing was done on a sample of naive CD8+ T cells sorted from blood. The chain joins TRBV6-6 to TRBJ2-7, with D perhaps given as TRBD1 or TRBD2 (6 bases each). In DNA, the CDR3 is TGTGCCAGCAGCCTCGGAGGGGGGTCCTACGAGCAGTACTTC. The encoded protein is CASSLGGGSYEQYF.